This T cell receptor beta chain was found in a study of shared clonotypes between healthy human individuals. CDR1 LNHDA and CDR2 SQIVND come from the germline V gene (reference sequence). The length of the CDR3 is 15 residues. V was clipped by 3 bases and J by 0 bases, with 9 bases between them. CD8 cells regarded as naive lacked CD45RO, were positively chosen for CCR7, and omitted terminally differentiated effector memory CD45RA+ cells. Generated by immunoSEQ multiplex PCR, the TCRdb table keeps only in-frame clones and is missing some. The table lists hundreds of thousands of clones, 92% of them singletons.

This TCR was recovered from a man between 25 and 39 years old in good health. The chain employs TRBV19 and TRBJ1-5; D unclear. Sequencing used naive CD8+ T cells sorted from blood. CDR3 sequence: CASSIRHSSNQPQHF. The CDR3 bases are TGTGCCAGTAGTATCCGACATAGTAGCAATCAGCCCCAGCATTTT.